The text below deals with one T cell receptor beta chain. Its target is not known. These data are taken from a study of post-analysis software for immune sequencing data. Looking at the study overall: Recorded subtypes: relapsing-remitting, secondary progressive, progressive-relapsing; some patients unannotated. Regarding the study as a whole: TRBV5-6, TRBV5-1 and TRBV20-1 belonged to a set of about 5 TRBV segments that were more frequent in patients than controls. The F measure placed samples prepared in the same batch into strongly shared clusters. Among multiple sclerosis patients, normalized Chao1 diversity was significantly below that of controls.

TCR beta cDNA libraries had unique molecular identifiers. Each sample of about 0.95 to 11 million input T cells yielded about 500,000 cDNA molecules, so each molecule approximated one T cell. TCRdb re-analysed the PCR reads in MiXCR, keeping a single row per CDR3 protein. Of 700,000 to 900,000 distinct CDR3 sequences listed, 40% to 55% are singletons. The length of the CDR3 is 14 residues. Germline CDR1 is SGHTA and CDR2 is FQGTGA. The chain employs TRBV7-3 and TRBJ2-7; 7 bases line up with TRBD2. The J call may be in error: the DNA end matches TRBJ2-5 better. The source is a girl under 18 with multiple sclerosis. Sequencing input: blood. In nucleotides, the CDR3 is TGTGCCAGCAGCTTAAACGGGGGGAGCGAGACCCAGTACTTC. This sequence encodes CASSLNGGSETQYF.